The sequence of this T cell receptor beta chain was determined in a study of radiation and T cells in renal cell carcinoma. Time point described: blood 4 weeks post-SBRT, at nephrectomy. This sample's treatment: 15 Gy SBRT to primary tumor, nephrectomy 4 weeks later. Nephrectomy followed 15 Gy stereotactic body radiation by 4 weeks. Radiation-treated patients gave blood at baseline, week 2 and week 4. This renal cell carcinoma was of the clear cell type. V lost 0 bases and J lost 6, with 9 bases in between. The germline V gene has CDR1 MGHRA and CDR2 YSYEKL. The CDR3 sequence is 14 residues long. The repertoire was sequenced with immunoSEQ multiplex PCR; TCRdb's copy has only in-frame clones and lacks some. The sample has under 100,000 clones, more than 65% seen once.

Sequenced here: blood, sampled from a patient whose treatment included radiotherapy and nephrectomy. This sequence originates from a man aged 55 to 70 with renal cell carcinoma. V usage is TRBV4-1 and J usage is TRBJ2-1; no clear D gene. The CDR3 DNA follows: TGCGCCAGCAGCCAAGATCAGCAGTCCAATGAGCAGTTCTTC. This sequence encodes CASSQDQQSNEQFF.